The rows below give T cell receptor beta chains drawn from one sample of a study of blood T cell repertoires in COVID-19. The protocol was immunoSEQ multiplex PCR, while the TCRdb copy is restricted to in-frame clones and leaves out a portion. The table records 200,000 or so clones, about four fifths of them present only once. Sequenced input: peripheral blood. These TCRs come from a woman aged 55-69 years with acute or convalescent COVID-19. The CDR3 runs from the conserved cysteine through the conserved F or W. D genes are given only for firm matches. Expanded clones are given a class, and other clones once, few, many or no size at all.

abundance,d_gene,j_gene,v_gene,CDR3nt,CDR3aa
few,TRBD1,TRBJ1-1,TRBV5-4,TGTGCCAGCACCGACAGGGGGCGCGGGTCGGACACTGAAGCTTTCTTT,CASTDRGRGSDTEAFF
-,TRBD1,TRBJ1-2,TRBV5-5,TGTGCCAGCAGCAACAGGGGTAACTATGGCTACACCTTC,CASSNRGNYGYTF
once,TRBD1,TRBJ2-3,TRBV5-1,TGCGCCAGCAGATCTAAAGGGGGCGTTTTAGATACGCAGTATTTT,CASRSKGGVLDTQYF
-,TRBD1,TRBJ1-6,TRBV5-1,TGCGCCAGCAGCTCCGGGACAGCGCAATATAATTCACCCCTCCACTTT,CASSSGTAQYNSPLHF
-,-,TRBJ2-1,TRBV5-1,TGCGCCAGCAGCTTGTTTAGGGGGTCCACTCATGAGCAGTTCTTC,CASSLFRGSTHEQFF
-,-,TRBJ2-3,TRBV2,TGTGCCAGCAGTGAAGGGCTAGAGTCGGCAGATACGCAGTATTTT,CASSEGLESADTQYF
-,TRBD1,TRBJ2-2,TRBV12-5,TGTGCTAGTGGTTTGGGTCAGGGGGCTAACACCGGGGAGCTGTTTTTT,CASGLGQGANTGELFF
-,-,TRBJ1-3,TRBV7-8,TGTGCCAGCAGCTTAGCGATCAGCTCTGGAAACACCATATATTTT,CASSLAISSGNTIYF
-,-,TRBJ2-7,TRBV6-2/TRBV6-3,TGTGCCAGCAGTTACTCGACAGCCTACGAGCAGTACTTC,CASSYSTAYEQYF
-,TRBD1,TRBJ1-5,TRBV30,TGTGCCTGGGCGACAGGGGCTAATCAGCCCCAGCATTTT,CAWATGANQPQHF
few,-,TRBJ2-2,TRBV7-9,TGTGCCAGCAGCCCGAGGTTACTAGCTGAAACCGGGGAGCTGTTTTTT,CASSPRLLAETGELFF
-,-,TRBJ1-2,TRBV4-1,TGCGCCAGCAGCCAAGATCCCCGATCGGCTAACTATGGCTACACCTTC,CASSQDPRSANYGYTF